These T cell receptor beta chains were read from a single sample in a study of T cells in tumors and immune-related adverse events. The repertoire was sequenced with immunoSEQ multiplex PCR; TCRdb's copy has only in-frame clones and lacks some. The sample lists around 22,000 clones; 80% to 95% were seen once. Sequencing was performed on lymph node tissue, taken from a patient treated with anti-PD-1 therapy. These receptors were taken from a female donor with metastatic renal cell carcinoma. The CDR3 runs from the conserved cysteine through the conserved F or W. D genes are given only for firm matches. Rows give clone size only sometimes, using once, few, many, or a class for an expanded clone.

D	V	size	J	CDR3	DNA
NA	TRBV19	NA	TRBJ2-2	CASSPLPAGAVGELFF	TGTGCCAGTAGTCCCTTGCCGGCGGGCGCCGTCGGGGAGCTGTTTTTT
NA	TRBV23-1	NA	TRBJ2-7	CASSQCWGRSEQYF	TGCGCCAGCAGTCAATGTTGGGGGCGAAGCGAGCAGTACTTC
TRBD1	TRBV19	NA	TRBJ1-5	CASSITGTGVRDQPQHF	TGTGCCAGTAGTATCACCGGGACAGGGGTCCGGGATCAGCCCCAGCATTTT
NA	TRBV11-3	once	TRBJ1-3	CASSATGGNTIYF	TGTGCCAGCAGCGCGACAGGCGGAAACACCATATATTTT
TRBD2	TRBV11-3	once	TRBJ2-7	CASSFETSGDAYEQYF	TGTGCCAGCAGCTTTGAGACTAGCGGGGACGCCTACGAGCAGTACTTC
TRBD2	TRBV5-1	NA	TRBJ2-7	CASSLSPSGWQYF	TGCGCCAGCAGCCTCTCCCCTAGCGGATGGCAGTACTTC
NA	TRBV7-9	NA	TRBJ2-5	CASSPLGETQYF	TGTGCCAGCAGCCCTCTGGGTGAGACCCAGTACTTC
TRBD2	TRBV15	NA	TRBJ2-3	CATSGEGLAGWSTDTQYF	TGTGCCACCAGCGGCGAGGGACTAGCGGGATGGAGCACAGATACGCAGTATTTT
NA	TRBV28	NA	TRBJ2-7	CASSLGGYEQYF	TGTGCCAGCAGTTTAGGGGGCTACGAGCAGTACTTC
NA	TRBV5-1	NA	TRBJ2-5	CASSLGGQRETQYF	TGCGCCAGCAGCTTGGGTGGACAGCGGGAGACCCAGTACTTC
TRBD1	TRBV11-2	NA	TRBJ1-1	CASSRTTGAPEAFF	TGTGCCAGCAGCAGAACAACAGGGGCTCCTGAAGCTTTCTTT
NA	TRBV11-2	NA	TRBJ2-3	CASSSPSDTQYF	TGTGCCAGCAGCTCCCCGTCAGATACGCAGTATTTT
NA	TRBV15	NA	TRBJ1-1	CATSRPGGYTEAFF	TGTGCCACCAGCAGACCCGGGGGGTACACTGAAGCTTTCTTT
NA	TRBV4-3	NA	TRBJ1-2	CASSPSNRAYGYTF	TGCGCCAGCAGCCCTTCTAACAGGGCCTATGGCTACACCTTC
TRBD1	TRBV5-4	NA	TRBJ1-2	CASSRDRVNYGYTF	TGTGCCAGCAGCCGGGACAGGGTTAACTATGGCTACACCTTC
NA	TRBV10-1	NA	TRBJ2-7	CASSVPGEIEQYF	TGCGCCAGCAGTGTGCCGGGGGAGATCGAGCAGTACTTC
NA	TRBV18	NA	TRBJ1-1	CASSGDWPTEAFF	TGTGCCAGCTCGGGGGACTGGCCGACTGAAGCTTTCTTT
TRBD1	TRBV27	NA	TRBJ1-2	CASSSGTGDGYTF	TGTGCCAGCAGCTCCGGGACAGGGGATGGCTACACCTTC
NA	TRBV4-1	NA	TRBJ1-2	CASSQDSGYTNYGYTF	TGCGCCAGCAGCCAAGATAGTGGATACACAAACTATGGCTACACCTTC
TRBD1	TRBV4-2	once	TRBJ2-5	CASSQEETGTGQETQYF	TGTGCCAGCAGCCAAGAGGAAACTGGGACAGGACAAGAGACCCAGTACTTC
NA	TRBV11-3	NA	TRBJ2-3	CASSLWSRDTDTQYF	TGTGCCAGCAGCTTATGGTCCAGGGACACAGATACGCAGTATTTT
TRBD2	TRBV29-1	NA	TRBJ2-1	CSVEVQRESGEQFF	TGCAGCGTTGAAGTTCAGCGGGAGAGTGGTGAGCAGTTCTTC
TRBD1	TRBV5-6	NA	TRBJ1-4	CASSDQRGRANEKLFF	TGTGCCAGCAGCGATCAAAGGGGGCGGGCTAATGAAAAACTGTTTTTT
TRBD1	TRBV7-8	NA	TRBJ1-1	CASSSPRGRNTEAFF	TGTGCCAGCAGCTCACCAAGGGGGCGGAACACTGAAGCTTTCTTT
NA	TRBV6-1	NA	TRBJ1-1	CASRVRGPNTEAFF	TGTGCCAGCAGGGTCAGGGGCCCGAACACTGAAGCTTTCTTT
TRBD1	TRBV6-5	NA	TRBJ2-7	CASSYEGQGVYEQYF	TGTGCCAGCAGTTACGAGGGACAGGGGGTCTACGAGCAGTACTTC
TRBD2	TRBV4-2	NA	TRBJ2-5	CASSQKTSGVQETQYF	TGTGCCAGCAGCCAAAAGACTAGCGGGGTCCAAGAGACCCAGTACTTC
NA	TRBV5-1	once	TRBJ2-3	CASSSYQIEGAQYF	TGCGCCAGCAGCTCTTACCAGATTGAGGGGGCGCAGTATTTT
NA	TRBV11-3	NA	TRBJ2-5	CASSRDGRVRSQQTQYF	TGTGCCAGCAGCCGAGATGGCAGGGTTCGGTCCCAGCAGACCCAGTACTTC
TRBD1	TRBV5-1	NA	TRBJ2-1	CASSYLGQGAVNEQFF	TGCGCCAGCAGCTACCTAGGACAGGGGGCGGTCAATGAGCAGTTCTTC
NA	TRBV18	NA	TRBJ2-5	CASSPSAGAVRQETQYF	TGTGCCAGCTCACCCTCGGCGGGGGCCGTACGTCAAGAGACCCAGTACTTC
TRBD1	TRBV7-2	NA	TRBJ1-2	CASSSAGTAYGYTF	TGTGCCAGCAGCAGTGCCGGGACAGCCTATGGCTACACCTTC
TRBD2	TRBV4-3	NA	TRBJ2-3	CASSLASGTDTQYF	TGCGCCAGCAGCTTGGCTAGCGGGACAGATACGCAGTATTTT
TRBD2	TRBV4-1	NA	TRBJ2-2	CASSQDPVRTSGRTGELFF	TGCGCCAGCAGCCAAGATCCAGTGAGGACTAGCGGGAGGACCGGGGAGCTGTTTTTT
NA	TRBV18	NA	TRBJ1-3	CASSPRGIGNTIYF	TGTGCCAGCTCACCTAGAGGGATTGGTAACACCATATATTTT
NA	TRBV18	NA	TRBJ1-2	CASSADTFYYTF	TGTGCCAGCTCAGCCGACACGTTCTACTACACCTTC
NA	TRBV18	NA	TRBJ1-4	CASSQTGFNEKLFF	TGTGCCAGCTCACAGACAGGATTTAATGAAAAACTGTTTTTT
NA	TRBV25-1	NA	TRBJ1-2	CASSEWGAGGYTF	TGTGCCAGCAGTGAATGGGGGGCTGGTGGCTACACCTTC
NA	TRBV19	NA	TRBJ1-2	CASRPQGGNYGYTF	TGTGCCAGTAGGCCACAGGGAGGGAACTATGGCTACACCTTC
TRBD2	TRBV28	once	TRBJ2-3	CASSLSASGRGKDTQYF	TGTGCCAGCAGTTTATCAGCTAGCGGGAGAGGTAAAGATACGCAGTATTTT
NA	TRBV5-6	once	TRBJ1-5	CASSYYRVMAGQPQHF	TGTGCCAGCAGTTATTACAGGGTCATGGCGGGACAGCCCCAGCATTTT
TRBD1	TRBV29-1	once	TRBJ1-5	CSARDRDQPQHF	TGCAGCGCCAGGGACAGGGACCAGCCCCAGCATTTT
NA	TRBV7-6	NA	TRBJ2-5	CASSLSGTLQETQYF	TGTGCCAGCAGCTTATCAGGGACCCTTCAAGAGACCCAGTACTTC
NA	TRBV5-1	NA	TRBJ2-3	CASSLGEIPQYF	TGCGCCAGCAGCTTGGGGGAGATTCCGCAGTATTTT
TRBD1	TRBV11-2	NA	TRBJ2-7	CASSEGTAYEQYF	TGTGCCAGCAGCGAAGGGACAGCCTACGAGCAGTACTTC
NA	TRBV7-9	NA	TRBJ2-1	CASSVGTDAASSYNEQFF	TGTGCCAGCAGCGTTGGGACCGACGCGGCTAGCTCCTACAATGAGCAGTTCTTC
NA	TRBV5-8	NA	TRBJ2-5	CASSSGQLIGETQYF	TGTGCCAGCAGCTCCGGACAGTTGATCGGGGAGACCCAGTACTTC
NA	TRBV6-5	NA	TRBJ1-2	CASSYTGTYGYTF	TGTGCCAGCAGTTATACAGGGACGTATGGCTACACCTTC
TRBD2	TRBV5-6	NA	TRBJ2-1	CASSLERASGYNEQFF	TGTGCCAGCAGCTTGGAACGCGCTAGCGGTTACAATGAGCAGTTCTTC
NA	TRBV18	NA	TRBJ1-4	CASSPEAGETNEKLFF	TGTGCCAGCTCACCAGAGGCTGGGGAAACTAATGAAAAACTGTTTTTT
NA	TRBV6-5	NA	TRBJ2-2	CASRPGILNTGELFF	TGTGCCAGCAGACCCGGGATTCTGAACACCGGGGAGCTGTTTTTT
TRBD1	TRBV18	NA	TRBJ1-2	CASSPPGQGGGYTF	TGTGCCAGCTCACCTCCGGGACAGGGAGGAGGCTACACCTTC
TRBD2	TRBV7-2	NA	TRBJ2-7	CASSPRLAGAGEQYF	TGTGCCAGCAGTCCACGACTAGCGGGGGCGGGCGAGCAGTACTTC
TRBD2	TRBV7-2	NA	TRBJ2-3	CASSKGLAGGGDTQYF	TGTGCCAGCAGTAAGGGACTAGCGGGGGGTGGAGATACGCAGTATTTT
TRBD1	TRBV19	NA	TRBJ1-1	CASSTTGETEAFF	TGTGCCAGTAGTACGACAGGGGAAACTGAAGCTTTCTTT
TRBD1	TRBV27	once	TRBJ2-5	CASSPGTGTQETQYF	TGTGCCAGCAGTCCCGGGACAGGGACCCAAGAGACCCAGTACTTC